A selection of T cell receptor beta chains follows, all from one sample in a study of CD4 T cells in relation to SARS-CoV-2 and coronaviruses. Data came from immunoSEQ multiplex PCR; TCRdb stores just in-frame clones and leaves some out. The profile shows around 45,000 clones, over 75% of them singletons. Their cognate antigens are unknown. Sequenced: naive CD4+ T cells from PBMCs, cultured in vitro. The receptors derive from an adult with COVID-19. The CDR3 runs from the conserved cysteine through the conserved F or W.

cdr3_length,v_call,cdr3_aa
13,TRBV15,CATSRDLLEKLFF
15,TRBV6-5,CASSVTSGDYNEQFF
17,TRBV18,CASSPVSTGRANQPQHF
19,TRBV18,CASSPLAQGLAGGQDTQYF
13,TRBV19,CASSIGSYNEQFF
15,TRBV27,CASSFDRVTNTEAFF
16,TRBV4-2,CASHRDRGVWAGELFF
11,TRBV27,CASSPVTSRFF
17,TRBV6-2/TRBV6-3,CASSYYTPGRRNSPLHF
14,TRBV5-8,CASSQTGMYNEQFF
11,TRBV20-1,CSARDWRTQYF
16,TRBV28,CASSPWGKGPKNIQYF
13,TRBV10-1,CASSEPDDNEQFF
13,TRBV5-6,CASRRPARGTQYF
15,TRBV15,CATSREGRWGEKLFF
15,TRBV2,CASSIRETATGELFF
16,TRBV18,CASSPPGTGFGETQYF
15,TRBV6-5,CASSYSPASSYEQYF
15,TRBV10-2,CASSEAQGGRETQYF
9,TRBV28,CASGSPLHF
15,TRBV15,CATSRPSTSSYEQYF